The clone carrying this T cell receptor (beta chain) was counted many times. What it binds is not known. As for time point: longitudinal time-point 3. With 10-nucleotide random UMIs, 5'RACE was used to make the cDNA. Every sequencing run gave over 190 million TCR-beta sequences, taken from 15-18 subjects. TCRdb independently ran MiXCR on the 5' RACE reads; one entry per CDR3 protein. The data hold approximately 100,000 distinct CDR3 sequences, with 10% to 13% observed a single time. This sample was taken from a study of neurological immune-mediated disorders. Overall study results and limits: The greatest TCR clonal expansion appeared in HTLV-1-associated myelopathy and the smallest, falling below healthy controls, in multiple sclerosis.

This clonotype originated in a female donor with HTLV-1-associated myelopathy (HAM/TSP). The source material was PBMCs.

The CDR3: CASSPTWGGVHEQYF. In nucleotides, the CDR3 is TGTGCCAGCAGCCCCACCTGGGGGGGGGTCCACGAGCAGTACTTC. This chain uses TRBV7-9 with TRBJ2-7; 7 bases align to TRBD2. After removal of 5 bases from V and 5 bases from J, the junction contained 12 bases not matched to a gene. The CDR3 loop spans 15 amino acids. The V gene's germline CDR1 is SEHNR and CDR2 FQNEAQ (reference sequence).